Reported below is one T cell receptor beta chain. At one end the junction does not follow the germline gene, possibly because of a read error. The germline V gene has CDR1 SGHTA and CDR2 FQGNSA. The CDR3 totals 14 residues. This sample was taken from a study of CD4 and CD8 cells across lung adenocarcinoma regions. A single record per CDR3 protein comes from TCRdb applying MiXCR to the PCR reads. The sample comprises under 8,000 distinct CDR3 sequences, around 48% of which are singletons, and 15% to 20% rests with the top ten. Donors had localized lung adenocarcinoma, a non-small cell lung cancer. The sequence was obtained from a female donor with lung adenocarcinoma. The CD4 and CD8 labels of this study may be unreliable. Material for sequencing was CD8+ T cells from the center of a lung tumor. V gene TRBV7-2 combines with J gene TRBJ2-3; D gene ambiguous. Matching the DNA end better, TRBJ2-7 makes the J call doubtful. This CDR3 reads CGSTGVGGTDTQYF. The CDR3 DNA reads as TGTGGCAGCACCGGCGTGGGTGGCACAGATACGCAGTACTTC.